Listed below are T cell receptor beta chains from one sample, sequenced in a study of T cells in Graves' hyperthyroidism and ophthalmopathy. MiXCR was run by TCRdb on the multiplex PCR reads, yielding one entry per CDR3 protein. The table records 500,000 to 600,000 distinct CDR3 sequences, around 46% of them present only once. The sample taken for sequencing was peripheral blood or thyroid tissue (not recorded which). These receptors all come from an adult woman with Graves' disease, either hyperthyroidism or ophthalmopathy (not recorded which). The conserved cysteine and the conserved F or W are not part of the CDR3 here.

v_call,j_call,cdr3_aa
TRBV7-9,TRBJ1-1,ASSRLQSAGSEAF
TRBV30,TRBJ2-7,AWGGRDYEQY
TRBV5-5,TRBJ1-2,ASSSQGANYGYT
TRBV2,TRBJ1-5,ASSEDGNSPQH
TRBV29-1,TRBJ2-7,SVEGGFAPYEQY
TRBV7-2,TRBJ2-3,ASSLRLAGATDTQY
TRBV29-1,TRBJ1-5,SVGGGVGNQPQH
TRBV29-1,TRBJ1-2,SASGTGDGYT
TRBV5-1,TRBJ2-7,ASSPGHYSYEQY
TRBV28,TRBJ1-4,ASSLGQTINEKLF
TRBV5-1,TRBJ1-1,ASSLGAGTEAF